Only a few counts were recorded for the clone carrying this T cell receptor (beta chain). Its antigen is undetermined. Trimming left V 0 bases short and J 2 bases short, with 8 bases between. Germline CDR1 reads DFQATT; CDR2 reads SNEGSKA (reference sequence). CDR3 length: 14 residues. This sample was included in a study of CD8 T cells in ankylosing spondylitis. TCRdb independently ran MiXCR on the 5' RACE reads; one entry per CDR3 protein. The table lists around 39,000 distinct CDR3 sequences, about 15% of them singletons. The study, taken as a whole, reports: Disease-linked clones were reportedly significantly enriched in matched ankylosing spondylitis synovial fluid. Before this, some motif variants had been reported in reactive arthritis synovial fluid and blood.

Sequencing was carried out using blood. The TCR sequence derives from a male donor with ankylosing spondylitis or in good health (not recorded which). The J gene is TRBJ2-1, the V gene TRBV20-1; D is undetermined. CDR3 bases: TGCAGTGCTAGAGATTTAGGACCCTACAATGAGCAGTTCTTC. Translating it yields CSARDLGPYNEQFF.